These 30 T cell receptor beta chains came from one sample sequenced in a study of T cells after yellow fever vaccination. One entry per CDR3 protein results from TCRdb running MiXCR on the 5' RACE reads. The table lists 170,000 or so distinct CDR3 sequences, about 6.2% of them singletons. This sample comprised CD4+ T cells sorted from PBMCs, obtained on the day of the first yellow fever vaccination. These TCRs come from a man aged 18 to 29 who received the YFV17D yellow fever vaccine.

Ten or more counts support this clonotype. The chain employs TRBV19 and TRBJ1-5; unclear D gene. The germline V and J ends were trimmed by 7 bases and 4 bases, with 17 bases remaining between them. The germline V gene has CDR1 LNHDA and CDR2 SQIVND (reference sequence). The CDR3 is made up of 15 amino acids. The CDR3 here is CASKVSLRRNQPQHF. Written as DNA, the CDR3 is TGTGCCAGTAAAGTGTCCCTTCGACGGAATCAGCCCCAGCATTTT.

The chain recombines TRBV18 with TRBJ2-6; a weak D match, TRBD1 (6 bases). V lost 3 bases to trimming and J lost 2 bases, with 14 bases between them. This CDR3 has 17 amino acids. Per germline, CDR1 KGHSH and CDR2 LQKENI. The DNA for the CDR3 is TGTGCCAGCTCACCTCAACAGGGAGCCCCTGGGGCCAACGTCCTGACTTTC. Translated: CASSPQQGAPGANVLTF.

The V gene is TRBV4-3, the J gene TRBJ1-6, with D tentatively TRBD1 (5 bases). CDR1 and CDR2 (germline): LGHNA, YSLEER. With 3 bases removed from V and 3 bases from J, the gap between germline ends came to 18 bases. The length of the CDR3 is 18 residues. CDR3 sequence: CASSQRGRQRFYNSPLHF. CDR3 DNA: TGCGCCAGCAGCCAGAGGGGAAGGCAGAGATTCTATAATTCACCCCTCCACTTT.

This clonotype was seen ten or more times. The chain couples TRBV6-2 or TRBV6-3 to TRBJ1-1, with 7 bases matching TRBD1. CDR3 length: 14 amino acids. V lost 0 bases to trimming and J lost 3 bases; unmatched junction nucleotides: 1. CDR1 and CDR2 from the germline V gene are MNHEY and SVGEGT. The CDR3 nucleotides read TGTGCCAGCAGTTACTCGACAGGGTACACTGAAGCTTTCTTT. Its protein is CASSYSTGYTEAFF.

In this sample, this clonotype turned up many times. J is TRBJ2-3 and V is TRBV5-1, with no clear D. CDR1 and CDR2 (germline): SGHRS, YFSETQ. The CDR3 loop spans 14 amino acids. V was pared by 0 bases and J by 2 bases, with 7 bases between. This CDR3 is CASSLGNPTDTQYF. The CDR3 DNA is TGCGCCAGCAGCTTGGGAAATCCCACAGATACGCAGTATTTT.

This clonotype was seen ten or more times. The genes are TRBV10-3 and TRBJ2-3; 7 nucleotides match TRBD2. Germline CDR1 is ENHRY and CDR2 is SYGVKD. CDR3 length equals 14 residues. Unmatched junction bases numbered 6, after V lost 6 bases and J lost 3 bases. The CDR3 region has the DNA TGTGCCATCAGGCGGAGGGAGGGGACAGATACGCAGTATTTT. Translated: CAIRRREGTDTQYF.

V is TRBV10-3 and J is TRBJ2-7, with D perhaps assigned TRBD1 or TRBD2 (5 bases each). CDR1 ENHRY and CDR2 SYGVKD come from the germline V gene. Trimming pared 0 bases from V and 6 bases from J, leaving 6 bases between. The CDR3 length is 12 residues. The CDR3 loop is CAISESGGEQYV. CDR3 DNA: TGTGCCATCAGTGAGTCTGGGGGCGAGCAGTACGTC.

This rearrangement joins TRBV7-6 to TRBJ1-2; no clear D gene. Per the germline V gene, CDR1 is SGHVS and CDR2 is FNYEAQ. Trimming shortened V by 4 bases and J by 3 bases, and 9 bases separated the two germline ends. This CDR3 comprises 13 residues. CDR3 DNA sequence: TGTGCCAGCAGCTCGTCGGGATACTATGGCTACACCTTC. Its protein is CASSSSGYYGYTF.

The sample holds many counts of this clonotype. The genes are TRBV5-1 and TRBJ2-5, with 8 bases that match TRBD2. Germline CDR1 SGHRS, CDR2 YFSETQ. Trimming at V came to 4 bases and at J to 4 bases, leaving 15 bases not matched to a gene. This CDR3 region has 17 residues. The CDR3 bases are TGCGCCAGCAGCCTGGGACTAGGGGGGTCGGAAGGAGAGACCCAGTACTTC. Translation: CASSLGLGGSEGETQYF.

The chain has TRBV5-1 and TRBJ2-1; D not certain. Deletions cut 1 base from V and 3 bases from J, with 8 bases between. Germline V lookup: CDR1 SGHRS, CDR2 YFSETQ. CDR3 length: 14 amino acids. The CDR3 here is CASSLIPDYNEQFF. The CDR3 DNA is TGCGCCAGCAGCTTGATCCCAGACTACAATGAGCAGTTCTTC. The entire variable domain, with the rest obtained from reference TRBV5-1 and TRBJ2-1, is as follows: KAGVTQTPRYLIKTRGQQVTLSCSPISGHRSVSWYQQTPGQGLQFLFEYFSETQRNKGNFPGRFSGRQFSNSRSEMNVSTLELGDSALYLCASSLIPDYNEQFFGPGTRLTVL.

This clonotype was seen many times. The V and J genes are TRBV5-1 and TRBJ2-2; maybe TRBD1 (6 bases). The germline CDR1 and CDR2 sequences are SGHRS and YFSETQ. The CDR3 consists of 16 residues. Trimming left V 4 bases short and J 0 bases short, with 13 bases between. In DNA, the CDR3 is TGCGCCAGCAGCCTCGGACAGTTCGCGAACACCGGGGAGCTGTTTTTT. This sequence encodes CASSLGQFANTGELFF.

The table lists this clonotype with many counts. The CDR3 is CASRVVETQYF. DNA of the CDR3: TGTGCCAGCCGAGTAGTAGAGACCCAGTACTTC. V gene TRBV2 combines with J gene TRBJ2-5; no definite D call. The CDR3 covers 11 residues. Trimming removed 8 bases at V and 4 bases at J, with 8 bases between. Per the germline V gene, CDR1 is SNHLY and CDR2 is FYNNEI.

This clonotype was recorded many times. The genes are TRBV20-1 and TRBJ2-6; D perhaps matches TRBD2 (6 bases). V was shortened by 1 base and J by 0 bases, with 13 bases between the two germline ends. Looked up from germline, CDR1 is DFQATT and CDR2 is SNEGSKA (reference sequence). The CDR3 length is 17 residues. The CDR3 is CSARGGGANSGANVLTF. The CDR3 DNA reads TGCAGTGCTAGAGGGGGCGGGGCGAACTCTGGGGCCAACGTCCTGACTTTC.

The chain uses TRBV29-1 and TRBJ2-3; 10 positions agree with TRBD1. V shed 5 bases and J 2 bases; nucleotides not matched to a gene: 7. Germline V gene sequence: CDR1 SQVTM, CDR2 ANQGSEA. This CDR3 comprises 15 residues. The CDR3 reads CSVPRTGGYTDTQYF. As DNA, the CDR3 is TGCAGCGTTCCGCGGACAGGGGGTTACACAGATACGCAGTATTTT.

This chain's CDR3 is CASTAGATEAFF. As DNA, the CDR3 is TGTGCCAGCACAGCTGGGGCCACTGAAGCTTTCTTT. The genes are TRBV6-5 and TRBJ1-1; D is perhaps TRBD1 (5 bases). Germline CDR1 MNHEY, CDR2 SVGAGI. The CDR3 extends over 12 amino acids. V was pared by 7 bases and J by 4 bases, with 10 bases between.

This clonotype was seen more than once but under ten times. The chain employs TRBV6-2 or TRBV6-3 and TRBJ2-1, with 12 positions matching TRBD2. V dropped 5 bases and J dropped 0; count of bases not matched to a gene: 11. The CDR3 totals 19 residues. The germline gives CDR1 MNHEY, CDR2 SVGEGT. This CDR3 is CASSRKTSGGPSSYNEQFF. The CDR3 DNA reads as TGTGCCAGCAGTCGAAAGACTAGCGGGGGACCTTCCTCCTACAATGAGCAGTTCTTC.

This clonotype appeared many times. The chain employs TRBV7-7 and TRBJ2-5; D may match TRBD1 or TRBD2 (5 bases each). The CDR3 is 16 amino acids. V was pared by 1 base and J by 1 base, with 13 bases between. The germline V gene has CDR1 SSHAT and CDR2 FNYEAQ (reference sequence). The CDR3 loop reads CASSLGGAPLQETQYF. The CDR3 DNA sequence: TGTGCCAGCAGCTTAGGAGGGGCCCCTCTCCAAGAGACCCAGTACTTC. Filled out from reference TRBV7-7 and TRBJ2-5, the complete variable domain reads GAGVSQSPRYKVTKRGQDVTLRCDPISSHATLYWYQQALGQGPEFLTYFNYEAQPDKSGLPSDRFSAERPEGSISTLTIQRTEQRDSAMYRCASSLGGAPLQETQYFGPGTRLLVL.

The sample holds a few counts of this clonotype. This chain links TRBV6-1 with TRBJ2-7, with TRBD2 matching 9 bases. The length of the CDR3 is 18 residues. J was trimmed by 2 bases and V by 6 bases; bases with no gene match: 17. Germline loops: CDR1 MNHNS, CDR2 SASEGT. CDR3 amino acids: CASRTPAPTSGRPYEQYF. The DNA of the CDR3 is TGTGCCAGCAGAACCCCTGCGCCGACTAGCGGAAGGCCCTACGAGCAGTACTTC.

This clonotype has just a few counts. The gene calls are TRBV4-2 and TRBJ2-5; the match to TRBD2 covers 7 bases. CDR3 length equals 19 residues. Germline CDR1 reads LGHNA; CDR2 reads YNFKEQ. V shed 1 base and J 1 base; nucleotides not matched to a gene: 15. The chain's CDR3 is CASSQVGNRAGRFQETQYF. CDR3 sequence (DNA): TGTGCCAGCAGCCAAGTGGGAAATCGAGCGGGACGTTTCCAAGAGACCCAGTACTTC.

This clonotype was counted at least ten times. V and J are TRBV28 and TRBJ1-4; a possible D gene is TRBD1 (6 bases). Germline CDR1 reads MDHEN; CDR2 reads SYDVKM. V was cut by 6 bases and J by 7 bases, with 21 bases left in between. The CDR3 runs to 16 residues. This CDR3 is CASSQLGGGVGEKLFF. The CDR3 DNA reads as TGTGCCAGCAGCCAATTGGGAGGGGGAGTCGGTGAAAAACTGTTTTTT.

This clonotype was recorded many times. This chain connects TRBV5-1 to TRBJ2-3; D possibly corresponds to TRBD1 (5 bases). This CDR3 is 14 amino acids long. Trimming removed 4 bases from V and 6 bases from J, with 15 bases in between. CDR1 and CDR2 from the germline V gene are SGHRS and YFSETQ. The chain's CDR3 is CASSTDSSSDTQYF. The CDR3 nucleotides are TGCGCCAGCAGCACCGACAGTTCCTCGGATACGCAGTATTTT.

This sequence joins TRBV7-2 and TRBJ2-1; D might be TRBD1 (5 bases). The CDR3 has 14 residues. Germline V CDR1 and CDR2: SGHTA, FQGNSA. The ends were cut back, 6 bases at V and 6 bases at J, with 15 bases in the middle. CDR3 residues: CASRDKTVGNEQFF. The CDR3 DNA reads as TGTGCCAGCAGAGATAAGACAGTGGGCAATGAGCAGTTCTTC.

The gene calls are TRBV6-1 and TRBJ2-5; 10 bases are a match to TRBD1. Looked up from germline, CDR1 is MNHNS and CDR2 is SASEGT. The CDR3 has 13 residues. With V trimmed by 7 bases and J by 4 bases, 3 bases remained unmatched. The CDR3 DNA is TGTGCCAGCAAACGACAGGGGGCAGAGACCCAGTACTTC. It translates to CASKRQGAETQYF.

V usage is TRBV28 and J usage is TRBJ1-2; D remains unclear. V lost 7 bases and J 3 bases, leaving 6 bases between the germline ends. The CDR3 totals 11 residues. The V gene's germline CDR1 is MDHEN and CDR2 SYDVKM. The CDR3 DNA follows: TGTGCCAGCAACTCGGACTATGGCTACACCTTC. Its translation: CASNSDYGYTF.

The chain joins TRBV11-2 to TRBJ1-2; D is ambiguous. The V gene lost 5 bases and the J gene lost 3 bases, with 13 bases spanning the gap. The germline V gene has CDR1 SGHAT and CDR2 FQNNGV. The CDR3 consists of 14 residues. Here the CDR3 reads CASSPSGWDYGYTF. The CDR3 DNA reads TGTGCCAGCAGCCCATCGGGTTGGGACTATGGCTACACCTTC.

This clonotype has a count of ten or more. The rearrangement uses TRBV6-5 and TRBJ1-1; possibly TRBD1 for D (5 bases). This CDR3 is 15 amino acids long. Germline V CDR1 and CDR2: MNHEY, SVGAGI. The germline V and J ends were trimmed by 2 bases and 6 bases, with 16 bases remaining between them. The CDR3 sequence: CASSYRGTAGSEAFF. For the CDR3, the DNA is TGTGCCAGCAGTTACCGCGGGACCGCGGGCTCTGAAGCTTTCTTT.

The chain has TRBV6-1 and TRBJ2-1, with 8 bases that match TRBD1. J lost 0 bases, V lost 4 bases, and 5 bases had no gene match. Germline CDR1 MNHNS, CDR2 SASEGT. The CDR3 runs 16 residues. For the CDR3, the DNA is TGTGCCAGCAGTGCGGCCGACAGGGGCTCCTACAATGAGCAGTTCTTC. Residues: CASSAADRGSYNEQFF.

This clonotype was seen many times. The CDR3 DNA follows: TGCGCCAGCAGCAATGGGGACGTTGATTCACCCCTCCACTTT. Residues: CASSNGDVDSPLHF. The chain employs TRBV5-1 and TRBJ1-6; tentatively, D is TRBD1 (5 bases). The CDR3 contains 14 residues. V shed 4 bases and J shed 8 bases, with 13 bases lying between them. Germline-derived CDR1 and CDR2 are SGHRS and YFSETQ. Using reference TRBV5-1 and TRBJ1-6 for the parts outside the CDR3, the full variable domain is KAGVTQTPRYLIKTRGQQVTLSCSPISGHRSVSWYQQTPGQGLQFLFEYFSETQRNKGNFPGRFSGRQFSNSRSEMNVSTLELGDSALYLCASSNGDVDSPLHFGNGTRLTVT.

This clonotype showed up just a few times. The CDR3 sequence: CASSLGPGQGWGYTF. For the CDR3, the DNA is TGTGCCAGCAGCTTAGGCCCGGGACAGGGATGGGGCTACACCTTC. J is TRBJ1-2 and V is TRBV7-3, with TRBD1 identical over 9 bases. The junction had 9 bases not matched to a gene; V was cut back by 2 bases and J by 8 bases. The CDR3 has 15 residues. Germline assignment: CDR1 SGHTA and CDR2 FQGTGA.

The rearrangement uses TRBV7-2 and TRBJ2-5; D remains ambiguous. This CDR3 has 13 residues. V was pared by 3 bases and J by 6 bases, with 11 bases between. CDR1 and CDR2 from the germline V gene are SGHTA and FQGNSA. The CDR3 spells CASSFGPQKTQYF. CDR3 DNA sequence: TGTGCCAGCAGCTTTGGCCCTCAAAAGACCCAGTACTTC. Filled out from reference TRBV7-2 and TRBJ2-5, the complete variable domain reads GAGVSQSPSNKVTEKGKDVELRCDPISGHTALYWYRQSLGQGLEFLIYFQGNSAPDKSGLPSDRFSAERTGGSVSTLTIQRTQQEDSAVYLCASSFGPQKTQYFGPGTRLLVL.